This record looks at one T cell receptor beta chain sequence and its context. As yet, its antigen is unknown. The V gene's germline CDR1 is SQVTM and CDR2 ANQGSEA. The CDR3 totals 9 residues. The sample is drawn from a study of siplizumab effects on memory and regulatory T cells. General study results and limits: Naive T cell populations appeared to exhibit greater diversity than memory cells and appeared to be major alloresponse contributors. Researchers could not give a naive or memory phenotype to roughly 75-97% of proliferating CD4+ or CD8+ clones.

Assay used: immunoSEQ multiplex PCR; TCRdb lists only in-frame clones, some missing. The sample shows about 99,000 clones, over 90% of them seen only once. V gene TRBV29-1 combines with J gene TRBJ2-1; D is uncertain. This sequence originates from a human donor in good health. The sample comprised Tregs sorted from blood. The CDR3 DNA reads as TGCAGGCTGGGTTCTGAGCAGTTCTTC. Translating it yields CRLGSEQFF.